A single sample gave rise to the 7 T cell receptor beta chains below, sequenced in a study of early stage breast cancer tumors (dated by TCRdb to 2016 to 2017). The library was prepared using the immunoSEQ multiplex PCR assay. What TCRdb holds here is the immuneACCESS table cut down to in-frame rearrangements. Part of the clones is not present; checked against another copy, under half of the missing clones reflect an unresolved V gene, and the others are unexplained. This sample is represented by roughly 30,000 clones; 80% of them were singletons. The ten largest clones take up more than 9.5% of the sample. The sample comprised blood. Source of these receptors: a person in their sixties or seventies with breast cancer.

This clone occurred a few times. The chain uses TRBV7-6 and TRBJ2-7, with a possible D match to TRBD2 (6 bases). Germline V gene data show CDR1 as SGHVS and CDR2 as FNYEAQ. Between the trimmed V and J ends, which lost 3 bases and 2 bases, there was a span of 11 bases. This CDR3 comprises 14 residues. DNA for the CDR3: TGTGCCAGCAGCTTTAGCGGCAGAGCCTACGAGCAGTACTTC. This gives the protein CASSFSGRAYEQYF. The entire variable domain, with the rest obtained from reference TRBV7-6 and TRBJ2-7, is as follows: GAGVSQSPRYKVTKRGQDVALRCDPISGHVSLYWYRQALGQGPEFLTYFNYEAQQDKSGLPNDRFSAERPEGSISTLTIQRTEQRDSAMYRCASSFSGRAYEQYFGPGTRLTVT.

This clone appeared a single time. This chain connects TRBV5-1 to TRBJ2-5; D possibly corresponds to TRBD2 (6 bases). Trimming removed 0 bases from V and 3 bases from J, with 9 bases in between. CDR3 length equals 14 residues. In germline, CDR1 is SGHRS, CDR2 YFSETQ. In DNA form, the CDR3 reads TGCGCCAGCAGCTTGGGTGGAGGGGAAGAGACCCAGTACTTC. Amino acid sequence: CASSLGGGEETQYF.

The rearrangement links TRBV7-8 to TRBJ1-1, with D tentatively TRBD1 (5 bases). The V gene's germline CDR1 is SGHVS and CDR2 FQNEAQ. Between the trimmed V and J ends, which lost 3 bases and 4 bases, there was a span of 15 bases. CDR3 size: 15 residues. The DNA for the CDR3 is TGTGCCAGCAGCTTTAACCAGGGAGGAGGCACTGAAGCTTTCTTT. Translating gives CASSFNQGGGTEAFF.

The chain employs TRBV15 and TRBJ2-2; TRBD2 matches 9 bases. This CDR3 is built from 18 residues. Germline V CDR1 and CDR2: LNHNV, YYDKDF (reference sequence). After removal of 3 bases from V and 2 bases from J, the junction contained 10 bases not matched to a gene. The CDR3 here is CATSRDQGTSFNTGELFF. In nucleotides, the CDR3 is TGTGCCACCAGCAGGGACCAAGGGACTAGCTTTAACACCGGGGAGCTGTTTTTT.

In this sample, this clone turned up a few times. The CDR3 loop reads CASSQDGTGQYEQYF. The CDR3 region has the DNA TGTGCCAGCAGCCAAGACGGGACAGGGCAGTACGAGCAGTACTTC. V is TRBV7-2 and J is TRBJ2-7; 9 nucleotides agree with TRBD1. V gave up 5 bases and J gave up 4 bases; unmatched junction bases: 9. This CDR3 region has 15 residues. CDR1 SGHTA and CDR2 FQGNSA come from the germline V gene.

The rearrangement links TRBV28 to TRBJ1-3, with a weak D call TRBD1 (5 bases). The germline gives CDR1 MDHEN, CDR2 SYDVKM. The CDR3 sequence is 16 residues long. Between the trimmed V and J ends, which lost 3 bases and 0 bases, there was a span of 12 bases. The CDR3 here is CASSLGRGSSGNTIYF. The CDR3 nucleotides read TGTGCCAGCAGTTTGGGGCGGGGCTCCTCTGGAAACACCATATATTTT.

The chain links TRBV12-5 to TRBJ2-7, with 10 nucleotides matching TRBD2. Trimming removed 0 bases from V and 1 base from J; junction bases left unmatched: 6. Per the germline V gene, CDR1 is LGHNT and CDR2 is FRNRAP. The CDR3 runs to 17 residues. CDR3 DNA sequence: TGTGCTAGTGGTTTGGTACAAGCTAGCGGGGGTTCCTACGAGCAGTACTTC. The encoded protein is CASGLVQASGGSYEQYF.